These T cell receptor beta chains were read from a single sample in a study of T cell responses to AZD1222 COVID-19 vaccine. The repertoire was sequenced with immunoSEQ multiplex PCR; TCRdb's copy has only in-frame clones and lacks some. The sample yields 110,000 or so clones, approximately 90% seen once. The input for sequencing was peripheral blood, taken 28 days after the second AZD1222 dose. Every receptor here comes from an adult who received the AZD1222 COVID-19 vaccine. CDR3s leave out the opening cysteine and the closing phenylalanine or tryptophan.

V gene: TRBV6-5
CDR3 protein: ASSSGGVSYNEQF

V gene: TRBV28
CDR3 protein: ASTSRGGYTGELF

V gene: TRBV6-5
CDR3 protein: ASSPGVGPGNTIY

V gene: TRBV28
CDR3 protein: ASSDTNLAEGSNEKLF

V gene: TRBV19
CDR3 protein: ASSDRQSRETQY

V gene: TRBV10-3
CDR3 protein: AISGGAGASGNTIY

V gene: TRBV4-3
CDR3 protein: ASSQGQGGFLNTEAF

V gene: TRBV7-9
CDR3 protein: ASSTLTSGSSYNEQF

V gene: TRBV28
CDR3 protein: ASSLLGGTYEQY

V gene: TRBV4-1
CDR3 protein: ASSQLSSVTSYEQY

V gene: TRBV5-6
CDR3 protein: ASSLAGNQPQH

V gene: TRBV4-1
CDR3 protein: ASSQHTGGSRTEAF

V gene: TRBV7-9
CDR3 protein: ASSLGVYEQY

V gene: TRBV11-1
CDR3 protein: ASSFRGTASNEKLF

V gene: TRBV6-1
CDR3 protein: ASSEGHYSYEQY

V gene: TRBV5-1
CDR3 protein: ASSVRQGASEGYT

V gene: TRBV7-9
CDR3 protein: ASSTLKGDSNSPLH

V gene: TRBV13
CDR3 protein: ASSLGTGGGRETQY

V gene: TRBV7-8
CDR3 protein: ASSLAEYSKNIQY

V gene: TRBV4-1
CDR3 protein: ASSQPAGRRGDEQF

V gene: TRBV13
CDR3 protein: ASSSSGLETQY

V gene: TRBV24-1
CDR3 protein: ATFPGEIREQY

V gene: TRBV3-1/TRBV3-2
CDR3 protein: ASSQEVAGGNIQY

V gene: TRBV4-3
CDR3 protein: ASSQELTFEKLF

V gene: TRBV7-9
CDR3 protein: ASSLGVYEQY

V gene: TRBV19
CDR3 protein: ASRPGAGGTDTQY

V gene: TRBV19
CDR3 protein: ASSNRQGEVSGNTIY

V gene: TRBV2
CDR3 protein: ASRGVIQPQH

V gene: TRBV5-5
CDR3 protein: ASSLEGNTEAF

V gene: TRBV29-1
CDR3 protein: SVIRDTSYEQY

V gene: TRBV28
CDR3 protein: ASSLRWGRNTEAF